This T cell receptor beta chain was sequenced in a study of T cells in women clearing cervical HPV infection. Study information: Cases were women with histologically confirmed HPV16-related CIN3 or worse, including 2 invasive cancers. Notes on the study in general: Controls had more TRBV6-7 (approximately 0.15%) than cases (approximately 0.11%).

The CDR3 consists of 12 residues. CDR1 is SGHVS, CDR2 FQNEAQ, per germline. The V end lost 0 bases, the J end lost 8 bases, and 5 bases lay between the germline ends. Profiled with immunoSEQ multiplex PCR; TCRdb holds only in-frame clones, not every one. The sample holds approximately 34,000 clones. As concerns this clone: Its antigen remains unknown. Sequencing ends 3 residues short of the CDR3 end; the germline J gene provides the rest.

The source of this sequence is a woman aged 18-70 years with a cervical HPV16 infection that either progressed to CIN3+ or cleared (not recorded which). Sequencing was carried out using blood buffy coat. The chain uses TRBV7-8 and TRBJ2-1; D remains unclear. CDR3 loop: CASSLASDEQFF. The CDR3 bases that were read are TGTGCCAGCAGCTTAGCGTCGGATGAG.